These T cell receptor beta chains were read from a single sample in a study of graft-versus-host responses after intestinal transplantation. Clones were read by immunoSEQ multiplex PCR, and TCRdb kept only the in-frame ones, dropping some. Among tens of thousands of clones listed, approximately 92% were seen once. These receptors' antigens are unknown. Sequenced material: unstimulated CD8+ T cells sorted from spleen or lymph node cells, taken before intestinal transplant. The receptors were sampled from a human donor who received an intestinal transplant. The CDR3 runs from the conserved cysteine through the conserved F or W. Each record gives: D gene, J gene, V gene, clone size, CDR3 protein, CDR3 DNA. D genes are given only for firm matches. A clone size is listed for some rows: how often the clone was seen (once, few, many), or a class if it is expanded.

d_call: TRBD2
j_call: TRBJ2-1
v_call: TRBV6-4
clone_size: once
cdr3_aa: CASSDGLAGVNEQFF
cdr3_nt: TGTGCCAGCAGTGATGGACTAGCGGGAGTCAATGAGCAGTTCTTC

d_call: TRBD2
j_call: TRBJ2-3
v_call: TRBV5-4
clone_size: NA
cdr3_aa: CASSPKGLAGYWDTQYF
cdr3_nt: TGTGCCAGCAGCCCAAAGGGACTAGCGGGGTATTGGGATACGCAGTATTTT

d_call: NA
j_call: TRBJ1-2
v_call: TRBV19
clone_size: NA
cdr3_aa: CASVQAHYGYTF
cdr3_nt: TGTGCCAGTGTGCAGGCACACTATGGCTACACCTTC

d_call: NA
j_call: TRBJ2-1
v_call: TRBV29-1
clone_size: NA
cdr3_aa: CSVLLETNEQFF
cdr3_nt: TGCAGCGTCCTACTAGAAACCAATGAGCAGTTCTTC

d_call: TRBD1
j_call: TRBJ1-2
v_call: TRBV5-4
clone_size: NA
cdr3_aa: CASKPDLGQETYGYTF
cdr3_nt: TGTGCCAGCAAACCCGACCTGGGACAGGAAACCTATGGCTACACCTTC

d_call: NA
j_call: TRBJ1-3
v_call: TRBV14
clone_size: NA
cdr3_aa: CASSRKLPGDHGNTIYF
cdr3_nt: TGTGCCAGCAGCCGTAAATTACCGGGAGACCATGGAAACACCATATATTTT

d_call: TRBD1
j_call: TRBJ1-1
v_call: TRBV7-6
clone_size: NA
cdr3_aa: CASSLDQGGNTEAFF
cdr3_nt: TGTGCCAGCAGCTTAGACCAGGGGGGGAACACTGAAGCTTTCTTT

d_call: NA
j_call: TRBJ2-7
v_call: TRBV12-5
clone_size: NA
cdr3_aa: CASGLFGGWEQYF
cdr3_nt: TGTGCTAGTGGTTTGTTTGGGGGGTGGGAGCAGTACTTC

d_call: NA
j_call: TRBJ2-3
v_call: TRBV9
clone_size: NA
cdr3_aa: CASSVGRQGSTDTQYF
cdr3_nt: TGTGCCAGCAGCGTAGGAAGGCAGGGGAGCACAGATACGCAGTATTTT

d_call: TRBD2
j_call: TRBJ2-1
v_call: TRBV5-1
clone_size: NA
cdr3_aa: CASSLSGGAPNEQFF
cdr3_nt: TGCGCCAGCAGCTTGAGCGGGGGGGCTCCCAATGAGCAGTTCTTC

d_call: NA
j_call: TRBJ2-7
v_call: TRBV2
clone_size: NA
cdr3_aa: CASSSSGGRLYEQYF
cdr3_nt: NA

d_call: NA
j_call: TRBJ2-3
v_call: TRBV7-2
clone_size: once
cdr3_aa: CASSLVGGGTDTQYF
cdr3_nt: TGTGCCAGCAGCTTAGTCGGCGGGGGCACAGATACGCAGTATTTT

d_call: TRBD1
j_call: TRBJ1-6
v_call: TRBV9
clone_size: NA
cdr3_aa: CASSVGQGSYPLHF
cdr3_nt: TGTGCCAGCAGCGTGGGACAGGGCTCCTATCCCCTCCACTTT

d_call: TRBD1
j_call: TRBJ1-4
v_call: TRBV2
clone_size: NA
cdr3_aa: CASMDRLNEKLFF
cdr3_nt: TGTGCCAGCATGGACAGGCTAAATGAAAAACTGTTTTTT

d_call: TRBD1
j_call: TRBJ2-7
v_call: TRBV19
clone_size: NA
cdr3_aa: CASSTGGSYEQYF
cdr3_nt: TGTGCCAGTAGTACAGGGGGCTCCTACGAGCAGTACTTC

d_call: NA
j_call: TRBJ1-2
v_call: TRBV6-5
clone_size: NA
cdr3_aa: CASSYSIQYGYTF
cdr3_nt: TGTGCCAGCAGTTACTCGATTCAGTATGGCTACACCTTC

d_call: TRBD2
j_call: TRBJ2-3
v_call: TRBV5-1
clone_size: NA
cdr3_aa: CASSFFGREADTQYF
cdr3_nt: TGCGCCAGCAGCTTTTTTGGTCGGGAGGCAGATACGCAGTATTTT

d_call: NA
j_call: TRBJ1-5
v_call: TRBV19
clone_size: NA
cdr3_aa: CASSIPGTNQPQHF
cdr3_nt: TGTGCCAGTAGTATCCCGGGTACTAATCAGCCCCAGCATTTT

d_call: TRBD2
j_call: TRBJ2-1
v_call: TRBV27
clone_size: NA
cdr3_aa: CASSFVSTSGGLYNEQFF
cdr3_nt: TGTGCCAGCAGTTTCGTTAGTACTAGCGGGGGCTTATACAATGAGCAGTTCTTC

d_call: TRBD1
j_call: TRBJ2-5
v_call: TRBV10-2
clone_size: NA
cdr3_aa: CASSVTGQETQYF
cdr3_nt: TGCGCCAGCAGCGTGACAGGGCAAGAGACCCAGTACTTC

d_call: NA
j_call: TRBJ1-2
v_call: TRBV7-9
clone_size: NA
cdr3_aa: CASSSSRQAGSDGYTF
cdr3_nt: TGTGCCAGCAGCTCCAGCAGACAGGCAGGGTCGGATGGCTACACCTTC

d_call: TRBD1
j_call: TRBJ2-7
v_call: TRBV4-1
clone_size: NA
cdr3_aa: CASSQDRGLGYEQYF
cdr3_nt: TGCGCCAGCAGCCAAGACAGGGGGTTAGGCTACGAGCAGTACTTC

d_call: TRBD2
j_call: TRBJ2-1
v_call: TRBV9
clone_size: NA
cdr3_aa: CASSVDGGLYNEQFF
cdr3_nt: TGTGCCAGCAGCGTAGACGGGGGACTATACAATGAGCAGTTCTTC

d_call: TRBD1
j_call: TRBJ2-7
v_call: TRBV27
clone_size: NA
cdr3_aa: CASGNQGAYRYEQYF
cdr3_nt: TGTGCCAGCGGAAATCAGGGGGCGTACCGCTACGAGCAGTACTTC

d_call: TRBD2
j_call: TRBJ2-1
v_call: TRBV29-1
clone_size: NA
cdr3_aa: CSVDGTRDYNEQFF
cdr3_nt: TGCAGCGTTGACGGGACTAGGGATTACAATGAGCAGTTCTTC

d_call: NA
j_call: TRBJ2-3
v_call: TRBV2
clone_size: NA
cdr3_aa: CASSEWRTQYF
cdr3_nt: TGTGCCAGCAGTGAATGGAGGACGCAGTATTTT

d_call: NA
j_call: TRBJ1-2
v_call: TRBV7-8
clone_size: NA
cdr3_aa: CASNPIRQPLGSYGYTF
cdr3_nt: TGTGCCAGCAACCCTATTCGACAGCCCCTGGGGTCCTATGGCTACACCTTC

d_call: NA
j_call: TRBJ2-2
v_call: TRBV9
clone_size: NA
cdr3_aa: CASSVAQITGELFF
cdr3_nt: TGTGCCAGCAGCGTAGCACAGATTACCGGGGAGCTGTTTTTT

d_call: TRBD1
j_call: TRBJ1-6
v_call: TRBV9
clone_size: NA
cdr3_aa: CASSETGVVSSPLHF
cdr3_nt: TGTGCCAGCAGCGAGACAGGGGTGGTAAGCTCACCCCTCCACTTT

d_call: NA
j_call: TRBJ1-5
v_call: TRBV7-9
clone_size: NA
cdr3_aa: CASSSSREPNQPQHF
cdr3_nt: TGTGCCAGCAGCTCCTCGCGGGAGCCGAATCAGCCCCAGCATTTT

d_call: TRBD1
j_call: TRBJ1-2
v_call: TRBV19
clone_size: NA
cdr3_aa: CASSEGGGGYTF
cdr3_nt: TGTGCCAGTAGTGAAGGGGGCGGTGGCTACACCTTC

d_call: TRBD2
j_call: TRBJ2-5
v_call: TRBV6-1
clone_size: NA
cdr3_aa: CASIDLAGVEETQYF
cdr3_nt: TGTGCCAGCATTGACTTAGCGGGAGTGGAGGAGACCCAGTACTTC

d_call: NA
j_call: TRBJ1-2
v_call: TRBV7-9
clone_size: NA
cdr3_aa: CASSLAETEQNYGYTF
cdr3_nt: TGTGCCAGCAGCTTAGCGGAGACAGAACAGAACTATGGCTACACCTTC

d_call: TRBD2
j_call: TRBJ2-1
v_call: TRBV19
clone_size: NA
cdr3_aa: CASSIESSGPYNEQFF
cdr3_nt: TGTGCCAGTAGTATAGAGAGTAGCGGGCCCTACAATGAGCAGTTCTTC

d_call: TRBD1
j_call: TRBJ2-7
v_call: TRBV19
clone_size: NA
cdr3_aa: CASSGTGNGEQYF
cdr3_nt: TGTGCCAGCTCCGGGACAGGGAATGGCGAGCAGTACTTC

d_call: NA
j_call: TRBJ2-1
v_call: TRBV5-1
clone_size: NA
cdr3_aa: CASSLVSGPYNEQFF
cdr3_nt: TGCGCCAGCAGCTTGGTATCAGGGCCCTACAATGAGCAGTTCTTC

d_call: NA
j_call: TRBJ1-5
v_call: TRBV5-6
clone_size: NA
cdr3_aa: CASSLQTGHDNQPQHF
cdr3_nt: TGTGCCAGCAGCTTACAGACAGGTCATGACAATCAGCCCCAGCATTTT

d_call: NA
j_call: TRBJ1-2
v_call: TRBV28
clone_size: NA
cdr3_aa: CASSLTGNYGYTF
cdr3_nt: TGTGCCAGCAGTTTAACAGGGAACTATGGCTACACCTTC

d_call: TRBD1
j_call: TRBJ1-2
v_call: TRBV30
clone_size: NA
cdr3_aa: CAKLRGDHYGYTF
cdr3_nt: TGTGCGAAGCTCAGGGGGGACCACTATGGCTACACCTTC

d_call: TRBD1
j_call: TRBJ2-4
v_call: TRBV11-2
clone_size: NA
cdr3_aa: CASSKGQGQYF
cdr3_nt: TGTGCCAGCAGCAAGGGACAGGGTCAGTACTTC

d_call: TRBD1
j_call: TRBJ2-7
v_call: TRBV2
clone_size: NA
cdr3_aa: CASSHQPPGQGVNEQYF
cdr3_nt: TGTGCCAGCAGTCATCAGCCTCCGGGACAGGGGGTCAACGAGCAGTACTTC

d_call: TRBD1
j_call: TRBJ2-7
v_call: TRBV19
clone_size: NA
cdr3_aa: CASSAGTGGYEQYF
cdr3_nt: TGTGCCAGTAGTGCCGGGACAGGGGGCTACGAGCAGTACTTC

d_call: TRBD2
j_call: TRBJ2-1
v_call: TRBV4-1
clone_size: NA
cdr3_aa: CASSQWASGRGYNEQFF
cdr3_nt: TGCGCCAGCAGCCAATGGGCTAGCGGGAGAGGGTACAATGAGCAGTTCTTC

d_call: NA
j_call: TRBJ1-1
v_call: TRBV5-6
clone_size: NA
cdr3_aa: CASSLVAGEAFF
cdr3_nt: TGTGCCAGCAGCTTGGTTGCGGGCGAGGCTTTCTTT

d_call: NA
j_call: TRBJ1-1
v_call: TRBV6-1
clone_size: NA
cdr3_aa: CASTEQMNTEAFF
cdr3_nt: TGTGCCAGCACGGAACAGATGAACACTGAAGCTTTCTTT

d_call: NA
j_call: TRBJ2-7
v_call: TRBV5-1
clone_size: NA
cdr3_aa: CASSNQDSAHYEQYF
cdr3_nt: TGCGCCAGCAGCAACCAAGACAGCGCACATTACGAGCAGTACTTC

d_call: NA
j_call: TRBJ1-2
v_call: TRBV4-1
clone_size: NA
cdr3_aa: CASSHYTGYGYTF
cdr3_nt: TGCGCCAGCAGCCATTACACAGGGTATGGCTACACCTTC

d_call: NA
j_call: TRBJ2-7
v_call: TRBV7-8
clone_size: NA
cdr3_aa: CASSLGHLTYEQYF
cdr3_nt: TGTGCCAGCAGCCTAGGACACCTAACCTACGAGCAGTACTTC

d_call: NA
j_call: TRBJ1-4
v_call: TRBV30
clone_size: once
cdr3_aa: CAWSQGVREKLFF
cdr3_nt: TGTGCCTGGAGTCAGGGTGTTAGGGAAAAACTGTTTTTT